This is a list of T cell receptor beta chains from one sample in a study of blood T cell repertoires in COVID-19. Sequenced by immunoSEQ multiplex PCR; TCRdb stores in-frame clones only, minus some. The data show more than 55,000 clones, 79% seen once. The sequenced sample consisted of peripheral blood. Receptor source: a human donor in a cohort sampled during active COVID-19. Each CDR3 is given with its conserved first and last residue. Fields, in order: D gene, J gene, clone size, V gene, CDR3 DNA, CDR3 protein. D genes are given only for firm matches. Part of the rows lack a size; the others show once, few, many or a class for expanded clones.

TRBD1 TRBJ2-7 NA TRBV5-5 TGTGCCAGCAGCTTGGCCGGGACAGGTCCCCCCTACGAGCAGTACTTC CASSLAGTGPPYEQYF
TRBD1 TRBJ1-4 NA TRBV7-9 TGTGCCAGCAGCTCGACAGGGGGTGGAGAAAAACTGTTTTTT CASSSTGGGEKLFF
NA TRBJ1-5 few TRBV7-2 TGTGCCAGCAGCTTAGCAGATTGGTCCGGTAGCAATCAGCCCCAGCATTTT CASSLADWSGSNQPQHF
TRBD2 TRBJ2-1 NA TRBV5-5 TGTGCCAGCAGCCAGACTAGCGGGAGCCACAATGAGCAGTTCTTC CASSQTSGSHNEQFF
NA TRBJ1-3 NA TRBV6-2/TRBV6-3 TGTGCCAGCAGTCCCATTTCGAAGCCCTCTGGAAACACCATATATTTT CASSPISKPSGNTIYF
NA TRBJ1-5 NA TRBV7-9 TGTGCCAGCAGCTTAGGAGGAGGGTTTCAGCCCCAGCATTTT CASSLGGGFQPQHF
TRBD1 TRBJ1-5 once TRBV19 TGTGCCAGTAGTACCCGGACAGGAAAGGGACAGCCCCAGCATTTT CASSTRTGKGQPQHF
NA TRBJ2-1 NA TRBV18 TGTGCCAGCTCACCGGAACAGGGATCCTACAATGAGCAGTTCTTC CASSPEQGSYNEQFF
TRBD1 TRBJ2-2 once TRBV7-9 TGTGCCGGACAGGGTCTAAGCACCGGGGAGCTGTTTTTT CAGQGLSTGELFF
TRBD1 TRBJ1-2 NA TRBV19 TGTGCCAGCGCACCGGGACAGGGGGCCAGGTATGGCTACACCTTC CASAPGQGARYGYTF
NA TRBJ1-1 NA TRBV7-2 TGTGCCAGCAGCTTAGGGGGCCAGTTAAGGGGGACTGAAGCTTTCTTT CASSLGGQLRGTEAFF
TRBD1 TRBJ1-2 NA TRBV30 TGTGCCTGGACTCCCTCGGACAGGGCCTACTATGGCTACACCTTC CAWTPSDRAYYGYTF
NA TRBJ2-2 NA TRBV27 TGTGCCAGCAGTTTAAAACTAGTGGGCGGGGAGCTGTTTTTT CASSLKLVGGELFF
NA TRBJ2-7 NA TRBV6-6 TGTGCCAGCAGTTACTCGAGGACCTACGAGCAGTACTTC CASSYSRTYEQYF
NA TRBJ2-6 NA TRBV5-5 TGTGCCAGCACCCCCTTCCCACAGGGAATCTCTGGGGCCAACGTCCTGACTTTC CASTPFPQGISGANVLTF
NA TRBJ1-1 NA TRBV12-3/TRBV12-4 TGTGCCAGCGAAATTGGCGCGTCAGGAGCTTTCTTT CASEIGASGAFF
NA TRBJ2-7 NA TRBV27 TGTGCCAGCAGGCCAAGATTCGACACCTACGAGCAGTACTTC CASRPRFDTYEQYF
NA TRBJ2-5 NA TRBV7-6 TGTGCCAGCAGCCCTATGGTCCCAGGGGCGGTGGTAGAGACCCAGTACTTC CASSPMVPGAVVETQYF
TRBD1 TRBJ1-2 NA TRBV29-1 TGCAGCGTTGAGGGACAGGGATTCGATTGGCGTGGCTACACCTTC CSVEGQGFDWRGYTF
TRBD2 TRBJ2-1 NA TRBV10-3 TGTGCCGTCCTCCAGAAGCTAGCGGGAGGGCCCAATGAGCAGTTCTTC CAVLQKLAGGPNEQFF
TRBD2 TRBJ2-1 once TRBV4-2 TGTGCCAGCAGCCAAGAACGGGGGGGATCCAATGAGCAGTTCTTC CASSQERGGSNEQFF
NA TRBJ1-2 few TRBV30 TGTGCCTGGTCCGGGGTTCGGCAAGGCTACACCTTC CAWSGVRQGYTF
TRBD1 TRBJ1-3 once TRBV3-1/TRBV3-2 TGTGCCAGCAGCCAGGTCGACAGGGTTGGAAACACCATATATTTT CASSQVDRVGNTIYF